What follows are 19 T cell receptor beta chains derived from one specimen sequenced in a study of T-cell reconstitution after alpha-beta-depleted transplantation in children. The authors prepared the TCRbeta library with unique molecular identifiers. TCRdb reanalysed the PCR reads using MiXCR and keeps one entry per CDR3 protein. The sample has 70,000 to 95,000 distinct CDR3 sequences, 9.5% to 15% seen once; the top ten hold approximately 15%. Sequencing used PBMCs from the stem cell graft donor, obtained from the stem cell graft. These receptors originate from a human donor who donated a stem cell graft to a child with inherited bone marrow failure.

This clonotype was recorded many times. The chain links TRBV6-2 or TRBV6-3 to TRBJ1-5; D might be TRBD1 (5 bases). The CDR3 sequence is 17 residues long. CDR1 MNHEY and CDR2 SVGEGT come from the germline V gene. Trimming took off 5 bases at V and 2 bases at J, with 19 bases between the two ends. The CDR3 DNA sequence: TGTGCCAGCAGTCCACGTGGGACCCCTAAACGCAATCAGCCCCAGCATTTT. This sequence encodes CASSPRGTPKRNQPQHF.

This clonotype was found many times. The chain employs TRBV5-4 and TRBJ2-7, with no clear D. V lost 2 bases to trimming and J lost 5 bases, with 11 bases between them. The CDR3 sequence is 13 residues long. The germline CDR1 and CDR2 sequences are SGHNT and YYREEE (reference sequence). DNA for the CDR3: TGTGCCAGCAGCTTCGGTGGGCCAAACGAGCAGTACTTC. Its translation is CASSFGGPNEQYF.

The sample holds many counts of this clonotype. The CDR3 coding sequence is TGCAGTGCTAAGACTATTCTAGCCAAAAACATTCAGTACTTC. Translated: CSAKTILAKNIQYF. V and J are TRBV20-1 and TRBJ2-4; D might be TRBD2 (5 bases). Germline assignment: CDR1 DFQATT and CDR2 SNEGSKA (reference sequence). The CDR3 is 14 residues long. Between the trimmed V and J ends, which lost 4 bases and 0 bases, there was a span of 10 bases.

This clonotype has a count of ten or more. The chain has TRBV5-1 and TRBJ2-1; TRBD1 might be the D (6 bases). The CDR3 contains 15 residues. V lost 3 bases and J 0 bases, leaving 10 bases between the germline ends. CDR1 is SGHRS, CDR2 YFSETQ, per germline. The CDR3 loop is CASSSLQGSYNEQFF. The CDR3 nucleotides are TGCGCCAGCAGCTCCTTACAGGGCTCCTACAATGAGCAGTTCTTC.

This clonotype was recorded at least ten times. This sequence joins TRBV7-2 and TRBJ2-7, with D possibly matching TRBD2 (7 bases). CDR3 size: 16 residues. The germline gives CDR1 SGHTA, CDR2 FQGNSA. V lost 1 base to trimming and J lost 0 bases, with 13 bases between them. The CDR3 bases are TGTGCCAGCAGCTTAGGGGCGGGGGCCCCCTCCTACGAGCAGTACTTC. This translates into CASSLGAGAPSYEQYF.

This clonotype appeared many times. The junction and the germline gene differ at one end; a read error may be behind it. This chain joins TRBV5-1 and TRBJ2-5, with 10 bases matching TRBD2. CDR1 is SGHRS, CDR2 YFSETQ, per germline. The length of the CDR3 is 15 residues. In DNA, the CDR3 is TGTGCCAGCAGCTTTGGGCTAGCGGGGGTGGAGACCCAGTACTTC. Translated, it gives CASSFGLAGVETQYF.

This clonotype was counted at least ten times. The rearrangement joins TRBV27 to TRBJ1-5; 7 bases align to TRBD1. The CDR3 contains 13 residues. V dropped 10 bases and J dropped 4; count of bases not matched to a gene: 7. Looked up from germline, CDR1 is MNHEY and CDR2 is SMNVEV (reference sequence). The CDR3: CAIRDSLNQPQHF. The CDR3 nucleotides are TGTGCCATCAGGGACAGTCTAAATCAGCCCCAGCATTTT.

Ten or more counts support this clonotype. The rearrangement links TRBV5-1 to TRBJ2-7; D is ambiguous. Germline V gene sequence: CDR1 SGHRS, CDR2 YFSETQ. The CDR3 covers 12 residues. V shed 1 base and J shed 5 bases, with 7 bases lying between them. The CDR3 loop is CASSLTAHEQYF. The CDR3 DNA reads TGCGCCAGCAGCTTGACCGCGCACGAGCAGTACTTC.

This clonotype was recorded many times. In nucleotides, the CDR3 is TGTGCCAGCAGCCCCAGGGGGACGGGGGTGGATACGCAGTATTTT. Its translation: CASSPRGTGVDTQYF. The chain links TRBV7-2 to TRBJ2-3; maybe TRBD1 (7 bases). Germline CDR1 and CDR2: SGHTA and FQGNSA. Trimming removed 5 bases at V and 6 bases at J, with 18 bases between. The CDR3 runs to 15 residues.

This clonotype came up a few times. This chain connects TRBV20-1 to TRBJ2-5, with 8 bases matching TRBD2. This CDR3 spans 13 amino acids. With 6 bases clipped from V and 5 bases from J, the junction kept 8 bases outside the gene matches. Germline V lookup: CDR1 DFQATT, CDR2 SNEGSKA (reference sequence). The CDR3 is CSARGGFGETQYF. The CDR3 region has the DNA TGCAGTGCCCGCGGGGGGTTTGGGGAGACCCAGTACTTC.

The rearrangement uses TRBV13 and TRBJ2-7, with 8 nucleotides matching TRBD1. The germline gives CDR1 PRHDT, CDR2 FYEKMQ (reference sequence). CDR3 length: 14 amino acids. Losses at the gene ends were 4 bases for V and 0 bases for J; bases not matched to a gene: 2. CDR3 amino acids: CASSSTGASYEQYF. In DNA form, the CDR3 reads TGTGCCAGCAGCTCGACAGGGGCCTCCTACGAGCAGTACTTC.

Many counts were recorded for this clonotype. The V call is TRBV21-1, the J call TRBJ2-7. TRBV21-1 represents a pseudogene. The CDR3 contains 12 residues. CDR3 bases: TGTGCCAGCAGGCAGGAGTCCTACGAGCAGTACTTC. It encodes CASRQESYEQYF.

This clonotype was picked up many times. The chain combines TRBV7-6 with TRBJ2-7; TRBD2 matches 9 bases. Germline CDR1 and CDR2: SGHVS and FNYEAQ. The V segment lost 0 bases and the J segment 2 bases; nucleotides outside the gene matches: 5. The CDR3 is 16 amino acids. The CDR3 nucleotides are TGTGCCAGCAGCTTAGCGGGTGGGACTAGCACCTACGAGCAGTACTTC. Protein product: CASSLAGGTSTYEQYF.

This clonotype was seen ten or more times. CDR3 bases: TGCGCCAGCAGCTTTACAGGTTGGACCGGGGAGCTGTTTTTT. It specifies CASSFTGWTGELFF. This chain links TRBV5-1 with TRBJ2-2, with a weak D call TRBD1 (5 bases). Germline-derived CDR1 and CDR2 are SGHRS and YFSETQ. V shed 2 bases and J shed 5 bases, with 10 bases lying between them. The length of the CDR3 is 14 residues.

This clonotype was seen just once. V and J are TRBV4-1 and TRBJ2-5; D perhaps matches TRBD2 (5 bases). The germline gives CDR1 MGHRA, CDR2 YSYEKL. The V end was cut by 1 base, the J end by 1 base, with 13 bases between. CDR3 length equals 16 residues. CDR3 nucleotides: TGCGCCAGCAGCCAAGCCTCGGGAATGGGCCAAGAGACCCAGTACTTC. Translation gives CASSQASGMGQETQYF.

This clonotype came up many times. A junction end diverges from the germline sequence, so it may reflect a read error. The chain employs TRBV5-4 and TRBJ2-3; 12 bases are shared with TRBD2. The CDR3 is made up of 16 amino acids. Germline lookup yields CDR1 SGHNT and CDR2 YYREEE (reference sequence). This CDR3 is CSSSLGTSGSTDTQYF. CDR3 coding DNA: TGTTCCAGCAGCTTGGGGACTAGCGGGAGCACAGATACGCAGTATTTT.

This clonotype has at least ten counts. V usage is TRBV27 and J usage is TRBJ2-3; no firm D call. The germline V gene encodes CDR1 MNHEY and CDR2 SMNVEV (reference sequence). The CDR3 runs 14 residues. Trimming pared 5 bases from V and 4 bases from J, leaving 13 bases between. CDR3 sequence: CASSPLDRADTQYF. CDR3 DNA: TGTGCCAGCAGTCCCTTAGACCGGGCAGATACGCAGTATTTT.

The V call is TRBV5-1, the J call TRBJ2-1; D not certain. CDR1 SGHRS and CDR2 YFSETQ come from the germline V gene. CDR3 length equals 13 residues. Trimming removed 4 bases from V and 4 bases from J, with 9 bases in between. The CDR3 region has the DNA TGCGCCAGCAGCGAGCCCAATTACAATGAGCAGTTCTTC. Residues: CASSEPNYNEQFF.

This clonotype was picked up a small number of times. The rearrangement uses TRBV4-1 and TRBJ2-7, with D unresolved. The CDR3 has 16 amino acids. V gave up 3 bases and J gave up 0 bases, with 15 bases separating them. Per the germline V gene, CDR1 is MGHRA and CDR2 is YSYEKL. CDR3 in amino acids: CASSHSRSTSSYEQYF. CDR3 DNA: TGCGCCAGCAGCCACTCTCGGTCCACGTCCTCCTACGAGCAGTACTTC.